The sequence of this TCR beta chain was determined in a study of cytomegalovirus exposure and HLA in healthy donors. Looked up from germline, CDR1 is SGHVS and CDR2 is FNYEAQ. Unmatched junction bases numbered 14, after V lost 5 bases and J lost 8 bases. The CDR3 is 16 residues long. Study-wide results and limits: Association of a missense DCLRE1C variant with TCR beta V- and J-gene trimming was reported in a later analysis.

PCR used 60 Vbeta primers and 13 Jbeta primers. Profiled with immunoSEQ multiplex PCR; TCRdb holds only in-frame clones, not every one. The sample yields approximately 260,000 clones, approximately 91% seen once. On this clone: Antigen specificity is unknown.

This TCR was sampled from a girl aged 2 to 9 in good health and CMV-seronegative. The sample was PBMCs. The gene calls are TRBV7-6 and TRBJ1-4, with 7 bases fitting TRBD1. The CDR3, as DNA: TGTGCCAGCAGCCTAGGGACAGCGTTGGAGGTCGAAAAACTGTTTTTT. The encoded protein is CASSLGTALEVEKLFF.